Listed below are T cell receptor beta chains from one sample, sequenced in a study of OX40 agonist ivuxolimab in advanced cancers. The protocol was immunoSEQ multiplex PCR, while the TCRdb copy is restricted to in-frame clones and leaves out a portion. The sample carries tens of thousands of clones, 89% recorded once. Sequences were derived from CD4+ or CD8+ T cells sorted from blood, sampled in a trial of the OX40 agonist ivuxolimab. The receptors stem from an adult with an advanced solid tumor such as melanoma, head and neck, liver or kidney cancer. Each CDR3 is given with its conserved first and last residue. The order of the fields is D gene, J gene, clone size, V gene, CDR3 protein, CDR3 DNA. A D gene is named only where the DNA matches it firmly. Expanded clones are given a class, and other clones once, few, many or no size at all.

d_gene: TRBD1
j_gene: TRBJ2-7
abundance: once
v_gene: TRBV18
CDR3aa: CASSPPPGTGTSYEQYF
CDR3nt: TGTGCCAGCTCACCACCACCCGGGACAGGGACCTCCTACGAGCAGTACTTC

d_gene: -
j_gene: TRBJ2-1
abundance: -
v_gene: TRBV14
CDR3aa: CASSNWRDLNEQFF
CDR3nt: TGTGCCAGCAGCAACTGGCGGGACCTCAATGAGCAGTTCTTC

d_gene: -
j_gene: TRBJ1-1
abundance: -
v_gene: TRBV14
CDR3aa: CASSQDPNTEAFF
CDR3nt: TGTGCCAGCAGCCAAGACCCGAACACTGAAGCTTTCTTT

d_gene: -
j_gene: TRBJ2-6
abundance: -
v_gene: TRBV9
CDR3aa: CASSVGHGANVLTF
CDR3nt: TGTGCCAGCAGCGTAGGGCATGGGGCCAACGTCCTGACTTTC

d_gene: TRBD1
j_gene: TRBJ2-7
abundance: -
v_gene: TRBV7-3
CDR3aa: CASSLAPWDRGSYEQYF
CDR3nt: TGTGCCAGCAGCTTAGCGCCATGGGACAGGGGATCCTACGAGCAGTACTTC

d_gene: -
j_gene: TRBJ1-1
abundance: -
v_gene: TRBV30
CDR3aa: CAWSRSRTRGDTEAFF
CDR3nt: TGTGCCTGGAGTCGGAGCCGGACGAGGGGTGACACTGAAGCTTTCTTT

d_gene: -
j_gene: TRBJ2-7
abundance: -
v_gene: TRBV11-2
CDR3aa: CASSSPRGRGGYEQYF
CDR3nt: TGTGCCAGCAGCTCCCCCCGGGGCAGGGGGGGCTACGAGCAGTACTTC

d_gene: -
j_gene: TRBJ2-7
abundance: -
v_gene: TRBV7-9
CDR3aa: CASSLSGYEQYF
CDR3nt: TGTGCCAGCAGCCTTAGCGGATACGAGCAGTACTTC

d_gene: -
j_gene: TRBJ1-5
abundance: -
v_gene: TRBV19
CDR3aa: CASSIILGGANQPQHF
CDR3nt: TGTGCCAGTAGTATTATCCTTGGGGGGGCGAATCAGCCCCAGCATTTT

d_gene: TRBD2
j_gene: TRBJ2-1
abundance: -
v_gene: TRBV11-2
CDR3aa: CASSASGEEQFF
CDR3nt: TGTGCCAGCAGCGCAAGCGGGGAGGAGCAGTTCTTC

d_gene: -
j_gene: TRBJ1-5
abundance: once
v_gene: TRBV4-2
CDR3aa: CASSQGEGLSNQPQHF
CDR3nt: TGTGCCAGCAGCCAAGGGGAGGGACTTAGCAATCAGCCCCAGCATTTT

d_gene: TRBD1
j_gene: TRBJ1-1
abundance: -
v_gene: TRBV27
CDR3aa: CASSTRGRDTEAFF
CDR3nt: TGTGCCAGCAGTACCAGGGGGCGCGACACTGAAGCTTTCTTT

d_gene: -
j_gene: TRBJ1-1
abundance: -
v_gene: TRBV19
CDR3aa: CASSGQINTEAFF
CDR3nt: TGTGCCAGTAGCGGACAGATCAACACTGAAGCTTTCTTT

d_gene: -
j_gene: TRBJ2-5
abundance: -
v_gene: TRBV10-3
CDR3aa: CAINTGREETQYF
CDR3nt: TGTGCCATCAATACGGGACGGGAAGAGACCCAGTACTTC

d_gene: -
j_gene: TRBJ2-6
abundance: -
v_gene: TRBV4-3
CDR3aa: CASSQDRSGANVLTF
CDR3nt: TGCGCCAGCAGCCAAGACCGGTCTGGGGCCAACGTCCTGACTTTC

d_gene: -
j_gene: TRBJ2-5
abundance: once
v_gene: TRBV19
CDR3aa: CASSMARGQETQYF
CDR3nt: TGTGCCAGTAGTATGGCGAGGGGGCAAGAGACCCAGTACTTC

d_gene: -
j_gene: TRBJ1-1
abundance: -
v_gene: TRBV7-8
CDR3aa: CASSLVGRAGNTEAFF
CDR3nt: TGTGCCAGCAGCTTAGTGGGTAGGGCTGGGAACACTGAAGCTTTCTTT

d_gene: -
j_gene: TRBJ2-2
abundance: -
v_gene: TRBV6-6
CDR3aa: CASSYRLAGYTGELFF
CDR3nt: TGTGCCAGCAGTTACCGCCTGGCAGGGTATACCGGGGAGCTGTTTTTT

d_gene: -
j_gene: TRBJ1-2
abundance: few
v_gene: TRBV27
CDR3aa: CASRTGTWGYTF
CDR3nt: TGTGCCAGCAGGACGGGGACCTGGGGCTACACCTTC

d_gene: TRBD1
j_gene: TRBJ1-4
abundance: once
v_gene: TRBV12-5
CDR3aa: CASGTGQGREKLFF
CDR3nt: TGTGCTAGTGGCACCGGACAGGGGCGTGAAAAACTGTTTTTT

d_gene: -
j_gene: TRBJ1-2
abundance: -
v_gene: TRBV19
CDR3aa: CASRSRQAAFYGYTF
CDR3nt: TGTGCCAGTAGAAGCAGACAGGCTGCATTCTATGGCTACACCTTC

d_gene: -
j_gene: TRBJ2-3
abundance: -
v_gene: TRBV28
CDR3aa: CASSLVGPDTQYF
CDR3nt: TGTGCCAGCAGTTTGGTAGGACCAGATACGCAGTATTTT

d_gene: TRBD2
j_gene: TRBJ2-1
abundance: -
v_gene: TRBV29-1
CDR3aa: CSLAGVSGRIYEQFF
CDR3nt: TGCAGCCTCGCTGGGGTCAGCGGGAGAATTTATGAGCAGTTCTTC

d_gene: -
j_gene: TRBJ2-5
abundance: -
v_gene: TRBV7-2
CDR3aa: CASSLPVGPQETQYF
CDR3nt: TGTGCCAGCAGCTTACCGGTAGGGCCCCAAGAGACCCAGTACTTC

d_gene: TRBD1
j_gene: TRBJ1-5
abundance: -
v_gene: TRBV28
CDR3aa: CASNRGQGIGNQPQHF
CDR3nt: TGTGCCAGCAACAGGGGGCAGGGTATAGGCAATCAGCCCCAGCATTTT

d_gene: TRBD2
j_gene: TRBJ2-7
abundance: -
v_gene: TRBV19
CDR3aa: CASSFRTSGQYEQYF
CDR3nt: TGTGCCAGTAGTTTTCGGACTAGCGGACAGTACGAGCAGTACTTC

d_gene: -
j_gene: TRBJ2-1
abundance: -
v_gene: TRBV2
CDR3aa: CASSRARRDEQFF
CDR3nt: TGTGCCAGCAGCCGCGCGAGAAGGGATGAGCAGTTCTTC

d_gene: -
j_gene: TRBJ2-2
abundance: -
v_gene: TRBV27
CDR3aa: CASKWYGVPGELFF
CDR3nt: TGTGCCAGCAAATGGTACGGAGTTCCCGGGGAGCTGTTTTTT

d_gene: -
j_gene: TRBJ2-2
abundance: -
v_gene: TRBV7-2
CDR3aa: CASSFRGSDTGELFF
CDR3nt: TGTGCCAGCAGCTTTCGGGGCTCGGACACCGGGGAGCTGTTTTTT

d_gene: TRBD1
j_gene: TRBJ2-2
abundance: -
v_gene: TRBV5-6
CDR3aa: CASSPTVGQGGSGELFF
CDR3nt: TGTGCCAGCAGCCCAACCGTGGGACAGGGCGGGTCCGGGGAGCTGTTTTTT

d_gene: -
j_gene: TRBJ2-2
abundance: -
v_gene: TRBV6-1
CDR3aa: CASSESWRELFF
CDR3nt: TGTGCCAGCAGTGAATCGTGGCGGGAGCTGTTTTTT

d_gene: -
j_gene: TRBJ1-2
abundance: -
v_gene: TRBV28
CDR3aa: CASSMSGGRYGYTF
CDR3nt: TGTGCCAGCAGTATGTCTGGCGGGAGATATGGCTACACCTTC

d_gene: -
j_gene: TRBJ1-6
abundance: -
v_gene: TRBV6-5
CDR3aa: CASSPTRYSPLHF
CDR3nt: TGTGCCAGCAGTCCGACACGATATTCACCCCTCCACTTT

d_gene: TRBD1
j_gene: TRBJ1-4
abundance: -
v_gene: TRBV30
CDR3aa: CAWSAWIPRDRGHEKLFF
CDR3nt: TGTGCCTGGAGTGCGTGGATTCCACGGGACAGGGGTCACGAAAAACTGTTTTTT

d_gene: TRBD2
j_gene: TRBJ2-1
abundance: -
v_gene: TRBV19
CDR3aa: CASSIDGGVNEQFF
CDR3nt: TGTGCCAGTAGTATAGATGGGGGGGTAAATGAGCAGTTCTTC

d_gene: TRBD1
j_gene: TRBJ1-5
abundance: -
v_gene: TRBV19
CDR3aa: CASSTSRDRGTNQPQHF
CDR3nt: TGTGCCAGTAGCACTTCCCGGGACAGGGGGACTAATCAGCCCCAGCATTTT

d_gene: TRBD2
j_gene: TRBJ2-3
abundance: -
v_gene: TRBV5-1
CDR3aa: CASSSPLAGGGTDTQYF
CDR3nt: TGCGCCAGCAGCTCACCCTTAGCGGGGGGGGGCACAGATACGCAGTATTTT

d_gene: -
j_gene: TRBJ1-1
abundance: -
v_gene: TRBV27
CDR3aa: CASSLRGTEAFF
CDR3nt: TGTGCCAGCAGTTTAAGGGGCACTGAAGCTTTCTTT

d_gene: -
j_gene: TRBJ2-5
abundance: -
v_gene: TRBV6-5
CDR3aa: CASSYSPGQGRETQYF
CDR3nt: TGTGCCAGCAGTTACTCGCCGGGGCAGGGCAGGGAGACCCAGTACTTC

d_gene: TRBD1
j_gene: TRBJ1-6
abundance: -
v_gene: TRBV19
CDR3aa: CASSMDGQGGSPLHF
CDR3nt: TGTGCCAGTAGTATGGACGGGCAGGGGGGTTCACCCCTCCACTTT

d_gene: -
j_gene: TRBJ2-3
abundance: few
v_gene: TRBV18
CDR3aa: CASSPDGSGEGTDTQYF
CDR3nt: TGTGCCAGCTCACCCGATGGGAGTGGCGAAGGCACAGATACGCAGTATTTT